The next 5 T cell receptor beta chains were all read from a single sample in a study of glioma-infiltrating T cells after dendritic cell vaccination. This table comes from immunoSEQ multiplex PCR, and its TCRdb copy is limited to in-frame clones, with some not included. The table shows under 100,000 clones, with about 90% occurring only once. The sample was blood, taken before dendritic cell vaccination. Receptor source: a human donor with glioblastoma.

This clone was observed once. This chain uses TRBV6-1 with TRBJ1-2, with 10 positions matching TRBD1. The CDR3 spans 14 residues. The germline V gene has CDR1 MNHNS and CDR2 SASEGT. J lost 8 bases, V lost 10 bases, and 13 bases had no gene match. The CDR3 protein is CATIALGQGSGYTF. DNA of the CDR3: TGTGCCACCATTGCTCTGGGACAGGGGAGCGGCTACACCTTC.

The rearrangement links TRBV5-1 to TRBJ1-4; a possible D gene is TRBD1 (5 bases). CDR1 SGHRS and CDR2 YFSETQ come from the germline V gene. Trimming pared 4 bases from V and 0 bases from J, leaving 7 bases between. This CDR3 is built from 14 residues. The CDR3 sequence is CASSTGATNEKLFF. The CDR3 DNA follows: TGCGCCAGCAGCACGGGGGCAACTAATGAAAAACTGTTTTTT.

V usage is TRBV19 and J usage is TRBJ2-1, with TRBD1 matching 8 bases. This CDR3 spans 13 amino acids. The V segment lost 6 bases and the J segment 6 bases; nucleotides outside the gene matches: 4. Germline lookup yields CDR1 LNHDA and CDR2 SQIVND (reference sequence). CDR3 DNA sequence: TGTGCCAGTAGAGGACAGGGTGGCAATGAGCAGTTCTTC. As protein: CASRGQGGNEQFF.

The chain couples TRBV5-4 to TRBJ2-5; possible D gene TRBD2, 5 bases. CDR3 length: 16 amino acids. V was trimmed by 0 bases and J by 5 bases, leaving 17 bases between them. Germline values: CDR1 SGHNT, CDR2 YYREEE (reference sequence). CDR3 amino acids: CASSLGGALDLETQYF. The CDR3 DNA sequence: TGTGCCAGCAGCTTGGGGGGAGCCTTGGATCTGGAGACCCAGTACTTC.

V usage is TRBV30 and J usage is TRBJ2-1; the match to TRBD2 covers 10 bases. The length of the CDR3 is 13 residues. The V segment lost 2 bases and the J segment 9 bases; nucleotides outside the gene matches: 4. CDR1 is GTSNPN and CDR2 is SVGIG in the germline V gene (reference sequence). The CDR3 spells CAWSLASGGEQFF. For the CDR3, the DNA is TGTGCCTGGAGTCTGGCTAGCGGGGGTGAGCAGTTCTTC.